This T cell receptor (beta chain) derives from a study of T cells in Graves' hyperthyroidism and ophthalmopathy. Study details: Peripheral blood samples were taken at initial diagnosis, prior to any treatment.

In making diagnoses, clinical symptoms, serum thyroxine and TRAb, thyroid ultrasound and orbital computed tomography were all used. Germline V gene data show CDR1 as MNHNS and CDR2 as SASEGT. The CDR3 totals 16 residues. The investigators amplified TCR beta CDR3 regions from RNA transcripts. Primed by the HTBI set, a first-round RT-PCR was run on the TCR CDR3. TCRdb ran MiXCR on the multiplex PCR reads and lists one entry per CDR3 protein. Of fewer than 350,000 distinct CDR3 sequences listed, about 18% were seen once; the top ten hold about half. With regard to this clonotype: One end of the junction varies from germline; a read error may be responsible.

Sequencing used blood. The chain employs TRBV6-1 and TRBJ1-3; tentative D call: TRBD1 (5 bases). The sequence came from a woman aged 50 to 60 with Graves' hyperthyroidism. CDR3 loop: CASSVTGPSSGNTLYF. For the CDR3, the DNA is TGTGCCAGCAGTGTCACAGGACCATCCTCTGGAAACACCTTATATTTT.